This entry lists 2 T cell receptor beta chains sequenced from one sample in a study of CD8 T cells in ankylosing spondylitis. What these receptors recognize is not known. Study-level points and caveats: Ankylosing spondylitis blood appeared to be characterized by a TCR beta motif of 8 or 9 highly homologous variants.

TCRdb used MiXCR to reprocess the 5' RACE reads, holding one entry per CDR3 protein. Here the sample spans roughly 300,000 distinct CDR3 sequences, roughly 8% being singletons. Sequenced input: blood, either unsorted or a sorted T cell fraction (not recorded which). These receptors originate from a male donor with ankylosing spondylitis.

This clonotype was observed at least ten times. The chain is built from TRBV29-1 and TRBJ2-3; no reliable D call. The V end was cut by 4 bases, the J end by 7 bases, with 18 bases between. Germline V CDR1 and CDR2: SQVTM, ANQGSEA. The CDR3 sequence is 14 residues long. The CDR3 spells CSVGRYETLNTQYF. The CDR3 DNA follows: TGCAGCGTTGGGCGCTACGAGACCTTGAATACGCAGTATTTT.

The genes are TRBV29-1 and TRBJ2-7; 12 bases are a match to TRBD2. Germline lookup yields CDR1 SQVTM and CDR2 ANQGSEA. This CDR3 is built from 13 residues. The J segment lost 7 bases and the V segment lost 4 bases, leaving 5 bases of the junction unmatched. CDR3 sequence reads: CSVGRTSGDEQYF. The CDR3 nucleotides are TGCAGCGTTGGTCGGACTAGCGGGGATGAGCAGTACTTC.